Presented here are 27 T cell receptor beta chains from one specimen sequenced in a study of response to subunit inactivated influenza vaccine (dated by TCRdb to 2016 to 2019). Explained via the paper, the time point label denotes: 40 to 45 days after influenza vaccine administration. The library was built by means of RT-PCR. The sequencing machine was an Illumina HiSeq 2500. TCRdb redid the processing of the public reads, applying fastp at Q25 and MiXCR, and retained in-frame beta chains. CDR3 protein sequences are deduplicated, and each keeps its most common genes and DNA. For this sample there are about half a million distinct CDR3 sequences; roughly 9.7% appear just once. The top ten hold approximately 12% of the sample. Sequenced here: PBMCs from blood, sampled roughly 48 days after vaccination. The receptor source for this set is a man aged 50-59 years who received an inactivated influenza vaccine. Donor details come from another sample of the same person, matched by shared clones.

Ten or more counts support this clonotype. The V gene is TRBV29-1, the J gene TRBJ2-7; D unresolved. Trimming shortened V by 7 bases and J by 0 bases, and 7 bases separated the two germline ends. This CDR3 is built from 11 residues. In germline, CDR1 is SQVTM, CDR2 ANQGSEA. This CDR3 reads CSAQSSYEQYF. As DNA, the CDR3 is TGCAGCGCCCAGAGCTCCTACGAGCAGTACTTC.

This chain's CDR3 is CASHGRARETQYF. CDR3 nucleotide sequence: TGTGCCAGCCACGGGAGGGCCCGTGAGACCCAGTACTTC. The gene calls are TRBV7-2 and TRBJ2-5; 8 nucleotides align to TRBD2. The CDR3 is 13 residues long. V lost 8 bases, J lost 5 bases, and 7 bases stayed unmatched. In germline, CDR1 is SGHTA, CDR2 FQGNSA.

In its sample, this clonotype was seen a few times. This sequence joins TRBV6-1 and TRBJ2-3; possible D gene TRBD1, 5 bases. This CDR3 is 14 amino acids long. The germline CDR1 and CDR2 sequences are MNHNS and SASEGT. The V gene lost 6 bases and the J gene lost 0 bases, with 10 bases spanning the gap. The CDR3 region is CASRGLESTDTQYF. The CDR3 DNA follows: TGTGCCAGCAGGGGGCTAGAGAGCACAGATACGCAGTATTTT.

The chain joins TRBV7-3 to TRBJ2-1; TRBD2 matches at 11 bases. The V gene end was trimmed by 1 base and the J gene end by 0 bases; junction bases not matched to a gene: 11. The germline CDR1 and CDR2 sequences are SGHTA and FQGTGA. The CDR3 consists of 20 residues. The CDR3 spells CASSLMGASGRSYSYNEQFF. The CDR3 DNA is TGTGCCAGCAGCTTAATGGGCGCTAGCGGGAGGTCCTACTCCTACAATGAGCAGTTCTTC.

The chain couples TRBV24-1 to TRBJ2-2, with D possibly TRBD1 on 6 matching bases. V was shortened by 3 bases and J by 0 bases, with 13 bases between the two germline ends. The CDR3 totals 17 residues. Germline V lookup: CDR1 KGHDR, CDR2 SFDVKD. CDR3: CATSDPGQNANTGELFF. CDR3 coding DNA: TGTGCCACCAGTGATCCCGGACAGAATGCGAACACCGGGGAGCTGTTTTTT.

This clonotype occurred a few times. The V and J genes are TRBV5-6 and TRBJ1-6; D uncertain. The CDR3 is made up of 12 amino acids. CDR1 and CDR2 (germline): SGHDT, YYEEEE. With 5 bases removed from V and 10 bases from J, the gap between germline ends came to 10 bases. The CDR3 bases are TGTGCCAGCAGTCTGGACGTCTCACCCCTCCACTTT. This sequence encodes CASSLDVSPLHF.

The sample holds many counts of this clonotype. This chain uses TRBV29-1 with TRBJ2-4; TRBD2 aligns across 11 bases. The junction had 14 bases not matched to a gene; V was cut back by 0 bases and J by 4 bases. The germline CDR1 and CDR2 sequences are SQVTM and ANQGSEA. This CDR3 region has 19 residues. CDR3 DNA: TGCAGCGTTGAAGATCACGCCCCGGAGTCTAGCGGGAGGAAAAACATTCAGTACTTC. Its translation is CSVEDHAPESSGRKNIQYF. The full variable domain, with the rest looked up from reference TRBV29-1 and TRBJ2-4, is SAVISQKPSRDICQRGTSLTIQCQVDSQVTMMFWYRQQPGQSLTLIATANQGSEATYESGFVIDKFPISRPNLTFSTLTVSNMSPEDSSIYLCSVEDHAPESSGRKNIQYFGAGTRLSVL.

This clonotype was detected a few times. The chain has TRBV15 and TRBJ1-2; D gene unclear. V gave up 1 base and J gave up 2 bases, with 5 bases separating them. The CDR3 length is 13 residues. Looked up from germline, CDR1 is LNHNV and CDR2 is YYDKDF (reference sequence). CDR3 coding DNA: TGTGCCACCAGCAGAGCCACCAACTATGGCTACACCTTC. It is translated as CATSRATNYGYTF.

This clonotype occurred many times. The chain couples TRBV7-2 to TRBJ2-7; D is ambiguous. The CDR3 contains 13 residues. V lost 4 bases and J 6 bases, leaving 13 bases between the germline ends. Looked up from germline, CDR1 is SGHTA and CDR2 is FQGNSA. In nucleotides, the CDR3 is TGTGCCAGCAGCTCCCAACACTCGTCCGAGCAGTACTTC. Translation: CASSSQHSSEQYF.

This clonotype was found a few times. V and J are TRBV13 and TRBJ2-1; D tentatively fits TRBD1 or TRBD2 (5 bases each). Germline CDR1 PRHDT, CDR2 FYEKMQ (reference sequence). With 5 bases removed from V and 3 bases from J, the gap between germline ends came to 11 bases. The CDR3 sequence is 14 residues long. The DNA of the CDR3 is TGTGCCAGCAGCCTCCGGGACCACTACAATGAGCAGTTCTTC. Its protein is CASSLRDHYNEQFF. The variable domain in full, completed from reference TRBV13 and TRBJ2-1, reads AAGVIQSPRHLIKEKRETATLKCYPIPRHDTVYWYQQGPGQDPQFLISFYEKMQSDKGSIPDRFSAQQFSDYHSELNMSSLELGDSALYFCASSLRDHYNEQFFGPGTRLTVL.

This clonotype was observed at least ten times. The chain is built from TRBV7-6 and TRBJ1-1; 7 positions match TRBD1. CDR1 is SGHVS and CDR2 is FNYEAQ in the germline V gene. Germline trimming cut 2 bases from V and 5 bases from J; bases unmatched to any gene: 8. The CDR3 spans 15 residues. CDR3 sequence: CASSLRDSGGTEAFF. CDR3 DNA sequence: TGTGCCAGCAGCTTAAGGGACAGTGGAGGTACTGAAGCTTTCTTT. The entire variable domain, with the rest obtained from reference TRBV7-6 and TRBJ1-1, is as follows: GAGVSQSPRYKVTKRGQDVALRCDPISGHVSLYWYRQALGQGPEFLTYFNYEAQQDKSGLPNDRFSAERPEGSISTLTIQRTEQRDSAMYRCASSLRDSGGTEAFFGQGTRLTVV.

The rearrangement joins TRBV7-9 to TRBJ2-5, with D possibly TRBD1 on 6 matching bases. The germline gives CDR1 SEHNR, CDR2 FQNEAQ (reference sequence). This CDR3 contains 11 residues. V was shortened by 4 bases and J by 10 bases, with 10 bases between the two germline ends. In DNA, the CDR3 is TGTGCCAGCAGCTGGACAGATAGCCAGTACTTC. It encodes CASSWTDSQYF.

This chain uses TRBV7-2 with TRBJ1-5; 10 positions agree with TRBD1. Germline trimming cut 5 bases from V and 6 bases from J; bases unmatched to any gene: 10. Germline lookup yields CDR1 SGHTA and CDR2 FQGNSA. The CDR3 loop spans 16 amino acids. CDR3 DNA sequence: TGTGCCAGCAGCCCCGGGACAGGGGCAGGTAGTCAGCCCCAGCATTTT. Translation gives CASSPGTGAGSQPQHF.

This clonotype occurred a few times. This chain joins TRBV20-1 and TRBJ2-5, with 7 positions matching TRBD2. Germline V CDR1 and CDR2: DFQATT, SNEGSKA (reference sequence). This CDR3 has 13 amino acids. V shed 3 bases and J 1 base; nucleotides not matched to a gene: 2. The CDR3 loop reads CSASPGGQETQYF. The CDR3 DNA reads as TGCAGTGCTAGCCCGGGGGGCCAAGAGACCCAGTACTTC.

The chain uses TRBV29-1 and TRBJ2-1; 9 bases fit TRBD2. The V gene's germline CDR1 is SQVTM and CDR2 ANQGSEA. The CDR3 length is 14 residues. Trimming took 2 bases from V and 8 from J; bases not matched to a gene: 7. The CDR3 loop is CSVEPGLAYYEQFF. CDR3 coding DNA: TGCAGCGTTGAACCGGGACTAGCTTACTATGAGCAGTTCTTC.

This clonotype has a handful of counts. This chain links TRBV7-7 with TRBJ2-5, with D possibly being TRBD2 (6 bases). The germline V gene encodes CDR1 SSHAT and CDR2 FNYEAQ (reference sequence). CDR3 length: 17 amino acids. Trimming stripped 4 bases from V and 3 bases from J, with 21 bases between. The DNA of the CDR3 is TGTGCCAGCAGCTACGACCTCGGTAGCGGATCGAAAGAGACCCAGTACTTC. It translates to CASSYDLGSGSKETQYF.

The table lists this clonotype with a few counts. The V gene is TRBV20-1, the J gene TRBJ2-7, with D possibly TRBD2 on 5 matching bases. This CDR3 contains 15 residues. In germline, CDR1 is DFQATT, CDR2 SNEGSKA (reference sequence). With 2 bases removed from V and 3 bases from J, the gap between germline ends came to 17 bases. The CDR3 DNA reads TGCAGTGCTAGACCGCGGACTTTCGGAGGCTACGAGCAGTACTTC. Protein: CSARPRTFGGYEQYF.

As concerns this clonotype: The CDR3 carries no conserved terminal phenylalanine or tryptophan, so it likely arises from a read error. This chain uses TRBV4-2 with TRBJ2-5, with D maybe TRBD2 (8 bases). CDR1 and CDR2 from the germline V gene are LGHNA and YNFKEQ. The CDR3 has 16 amino acids. Trimming took 0 bases from V and 4 from J, leaving 15 bases between them. The CDR3 here is CASSQDREGARETQYL. The CDR3 DNA reads TGTGCCAGCAGCCAAGATCGGGAGGGGGCGCGAGAGACCCAGTACTTA.

On this clonotype itself: Just one base apart from a much larger clone, this may be a read error. The rearrangement joins TRBV7-9 to TRBJ2-7; 8 bases match TRBD1. The CDR3 has 13 amino acids. Germline CDR1 reads SEHNR; CDR2 reads FQNEAQ (reference sequence). J gave up 12 bases and V 11 bases, and 18 bases lay outside the gene matches. The CDR3 coding sequence is TGTGCCTGCACTCCGACAGGGGACGCGCTCCGGTACTTC. Its protein is CACTPTGDALRYF.

This clonotype was counted at least ten times. The V and J genes are TRBV12-3 or TRBV12-4 and TRBJ2-1, with D maybe TRBD1 (5 bases). The CDR3 is 15 amino acids. V lost 6 bases, J lost 4 bases, and 16 bases lay in between. The CDR3 DNA reads as TGTGCCAGCAGGGCACCAGGGCCCGTTTACAATGAGCAGTTCTTC. It specifies CASRAPGPVYNEQFF.

V usage is TRBV7-2 and J usage is TRBJ2-7, with 13 bases lining up with TRBD2. Germline CDR1 SGHTA, CDR2 FQGNSA. This CDR3 contains 14 residues. With V trimmed by 5 bases and J by 6 bases, 4 bases remained unmatched. The CDR3 here is CASSDGLAGAEQYF. The CDR3 nucleotides read TGTGCCAGCAGCGACGGACTAGCGGGGGCCGAGCAGTACTTC.

The table lists this clonotype with a few counts. The rearrangement joins TRBV12-3 or TRBV12-4 to TRBJ2-7; D might be TRBD1 (5 bases). V was cut by 6 bases and J by 1 base, with 19 bases left in between. CDR3 length equals 16 residues. As DNA, the CDR3 is TGTGCCAGCAGCCGTCAGGGTTCGATAATGTCCTACGAGCAGTACTTC. It codes for CASSRQGSIMSYEQYF.

This clonotype was seen a few times. The rearrangement joins TRBV7-2 to TRBJ2-1; 8 bases match TRBD2. CDR3 length: 17 residues. Germline V lookup: CDR1 SGHTA, CDR2 FQGNSA. The trim removed 0 bases at V and 7 bases at J, leaving 11 bases unmatched. This CDR3 is CASSLAGREDYFNEQFF. The CDR3 DNA reads TGTGCCAGCAGCTTAGCTGGGCGGGAGGACTATTTTAATGAGCAGTTCTTC. The entire variable domain, with the rest obtained from reference TRBV7-2 and TRBJ2-1, is as follows: GAGVSQSPSNKVTEKGKDVELRCDPISGHTALYWYRQSLGQGLEFLIYFQGNSAPDKSGLPSDRFSAERTGGSVSTLTIQRTQQEDSAVYLCASSLAGREDYFNEQFFGPGTRLTVL.

The sample holds a few counts of this clonotype. The V gene is TRBV18, the J gene TRBJ1-2, with no clear D. The CDR3 contains 15 residues. V was shortened by 1 base and J by 2 bases, with 11 bases between the two germline ends. The germline V gene encodes CDR1 KGHSH and CDR2 LQKENI. The CDR3 sequence is CASSPQPPGNYGYTF. The CDR3 DNA follows: TGTGCCAGCTCACCACAACCCCCTGGGAACTATGGCTACACCTTC. The variable domain in full, completed from reference TRBV18 and TRBJ1-2, reads NAGVMQNPRHLVRRRGQEARLRCSPMKGHSHVYWYRQLPEEGLKFMVYLQKENIIDESGMPKERFSAEFPKEGPSILRIQQVVRGDSAAYFCASSPQPPGNYGYTFGSGTRLTVV.

The V and J genes are TRBV6-2 or TRBV6-3 and TRBJ2-4; D possibly corresponds to TRBD1 (5 bases). The V gene's germline CDR1 is MNHEY and CDR2 SVGEGT. This CDR3 region has 13 residues. V was shortened by 5 bases and J by 3 bases, with 8 bases between the two germline ends. The CDR3 DNA reads TGTGCCAGCAGTACGCAGGGCAAAAACATTCAGTACTTC. Residues: CASSTQGKNIQYF.

This clonotype was seen a handful of times. The chain joins TRBV11-2 to TRBJ1-2; TRBD1 aligns across 8 bases. The germline CDR1 and CDR2 sequences are SGHAT and FQNNGV. This CDR3 region has 13 residues. The V and J ends lost 0 bases and 13 bases, in that order; junction bases with no gene match: 7. The CDR3 bases are TGTGCCAGCAGCTTAGATTGGAGCAGGGGGCCCACCTTC. It translates to CASSLDWSRGPTF.

The sample holds many counts of this clonotype. This CDR3 reads CASSLGQTYEQYF. The CDR3, as DNA: TGTGCCAGCAGTTTAGGGCAGACCTACGAGCAGTACTTC. The rearrangement joins TRBV12-3 or TRBV12-4 to TRBJ2-7; no clear D. The CDR3 is 13 residues long. The germline V and J ends were trimmed by 1 base and 2 bases, with 6 bases remaining between them.